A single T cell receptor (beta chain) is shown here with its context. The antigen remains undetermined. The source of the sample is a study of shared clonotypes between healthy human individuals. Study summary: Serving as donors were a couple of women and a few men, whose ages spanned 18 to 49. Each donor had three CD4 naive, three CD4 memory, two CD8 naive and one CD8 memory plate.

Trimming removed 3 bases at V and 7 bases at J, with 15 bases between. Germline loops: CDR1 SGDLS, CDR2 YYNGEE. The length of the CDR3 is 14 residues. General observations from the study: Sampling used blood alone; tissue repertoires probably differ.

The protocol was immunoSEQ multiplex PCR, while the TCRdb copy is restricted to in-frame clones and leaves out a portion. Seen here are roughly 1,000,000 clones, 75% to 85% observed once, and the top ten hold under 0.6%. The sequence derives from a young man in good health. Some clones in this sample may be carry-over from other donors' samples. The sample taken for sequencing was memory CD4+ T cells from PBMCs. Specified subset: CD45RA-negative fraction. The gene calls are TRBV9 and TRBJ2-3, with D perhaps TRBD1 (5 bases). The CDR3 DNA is TGTGCCAGCAGCGGAGGAACAAGGGGATATACGCAGTATTTT. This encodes CASSGGTRGYTQYF.